These 21 T cell receptor beta chains originate from one sample sequenced in a study of OX40 agonist ivuxolimab in advanced cancers. TCRdb's copy holds only in-frame clones and misses some; the assay was immunoSEQ multiplex PCR. The repertoire consists of under 85,000 clones, with around 94% occurring once and the leading ten covering 9.5% to 11%. The sequencing used CD4+ or CD8+ T cells sorted from blood, collected in a trial of the OX40 agonist ivuxolimab. The receptor set was obtained from an adult with an advanced solid tumor such as melanoma, head and neck, liver or kidney cancer.

The chain employs TRBV6-8 and TRBJ2-5, with 7 nucleotides matching TRBD1. The CDR3 sequence is 15 residues long. V was pared by 7 bases and J by 2 bases, with 10 bases of the junction left unmatched. Germline V CDR1 and CDR2: MNHGY, SAAAGT. CDR3 sequence (DNA): TGTGCCAGCATCGCCCCGACAGGGATTCAAGAGACCCAGTACTTC. This translates into CASIAPTGIQETQYF.

The chain links TRBV5-6 to TRBJ2-7; 8 nucleotides align to TRBD1. Trimming at V came to 1 base and at J to 3 bases, leaving 6 bases not matched to a gene. Germline V CDR1 and CDR2: SGHDT, YYEEEE. The CDR3 has 15 residues. CDR3 coding DNA: TGTGCCAGCAGCTTGTGGACAGGGAGACGCTACGAGCAGTACTTC. This codes for CASSLWTGRRYEQYF.

In this sample, this clone turned up a few times. J is TRBJ1-5 and V is TRBV25-1; no reliable D call. Trimming pared 2 bases from V and 5 bases from J, leaving 10 bases between. Germline V gives CDR1 MGHDK, CDR2 SYGVNS. The CDR3 covers 14 residues. CDR3 protein: CASSEGGYHQPQHF. In DNA form, the CDR3 reads TGTGCCAGCAGTGAAGGAGGATATCATCAGCCCCAGCATTTT.

The V gene is TRBV13, the J gene TRBJ2-1; TRBD1 aligns across 8 bases. The CDR3 totals 15 residues. V lost 4 bases and J lost 6; bases outside the gene matches: 8. CDR1 and CDR2 (germline): PRHDT, FYEKMQ (reference sequence). CDR3 sequence reads: CASSSGGYHGNEQFF. CDR3 sequence (DNA): TGTGCCAGCAGCTCAGGGGGCTACCACGGCAATGAGCAGTTCTTC.

This rearrangement joins TRBV19 to TRBJ2-7; tentatively, D is TRBD1 (5 bases). V lost 6 bases and J lost 4, with 13 bases in between. This CDR3 is 13 amino acids long. Germline V lookup: CDR1 LNHDA, CDR2 SQIVND (reference sequence). The CDR3 DNA follows: TGTGCCAGTAGCCTATCAGGGTTTTACGAGCAGTACTTC. It translates to CASSLSGFYEQYF.

Concerning this clone itself: An end of the junction differs from the germline gene, which may be a read error. The chain combines TRBV7-3 with TRBJ2-6; D not resolved. The germline CDR1 and CDR2 sequences are SGHTA and FQGTGA. The CDR3 length is 15 residues. The CDR3 reads CASSPLMSEANVLTF. Written as DNA, the CDR3 is TGTGCCAGCAGTCCTCTGATGTCTGAGGCCAACGTCCTGACTTTC. Combining the CDR3 with reference TRBV7-3 and TRBJ2-6 gives the whole variable domain GAGVSQTPSNKVTEKGKYVELRCDPISGHTALYWYRQSLGQGPEFLIYFQGTGAADDSGLPNDRFFAVRPEGSVSTLKIQRTERGDSAVYLCASSPLMSEANVLTFGAGSRLTVL.

The chain combines TRBV4-1 with TRBJ2-1; 10 nucleotides align to TRBD2. Germline CDR1 is MGHRA and CDR2 is YSYEKL. V trimming: 6 bases; J trimming: 6 bases; junction bases outside the gene matches: 5. CDR3 length: 14 residues. The CDR3 spells CASSRAGGFNEQFF. CDR3 nucleotide sequence: TGCGCCAGCAGTCGAGCGGGAGGGTTCAATGAGCAGTTCTTC.

The rearrangement uses TRBV9 and TRBJ2-6; perhaps TRBD1 as D (6 bases). CDR1 is SGDLS and CDR2 is YYNGEE in the germline V gene. The CDR3 consists of 21 residues. The ends were cut back, 0 bases at V and 0 bases at J, with 22 bases in the middle. Here the CDR3 reads CASSVAQFTGTHVSGANVLTF. The DNA for the CDR3 is TGTGCCAGCAGCGTAGCCCAATTCACAGGGACCCATGTCTCTGGGGCCAACGTCCTGACTTTC.

V gene TRBV7-8 combines with J gene TRBJ2-5; TRBD1 aligns across 10 bases. V gave up 6 bases and J gave up 3 bases; unmatched junction bases: 10. CDR3 length: 16 amino acids. Per the germline V gene, CDR1 is SGHVS and CDR2 is FQNEAQ. The CDR3 DNA sequence: TGTGCCAGCAGACCTCGACAGGGGGCAATGGAAGAGACCCAGTACTTC. Translated: CASRPRQGAMEETQYF. Drawing the rest from reference TRBV7-8 and TRBJ2-5, the complete variable domain is GAGVSQSPRYKVAKRGQDVALRCDPISGHVSLFWYQQALGQGPEFLTYFQNEAQLDKSGLPSDRFFAERPEGSVSTLKIQRTQQEDSAVYLCASRPRQGAMEETQYFGPGTRLLVL.

The chain recombines TRBV7-8 with TRBJ1-4; tentative D call: TRBD1 (5 bases). The CDR3 runs 15 residues. The V gene's germline CDR1 is SGHVS and CDR2 FQNEAQ. V lost 1 base, J lost 7 bases, and 13 bases lay in between. The CDR3 DNA sequence: TGTGCCAGCAGCTTAGAGGGAAGTAGGGGTGAAAAACTGTTTTTT. It is translated as CASSLEGSRGEKLFF.

V is TRBV5-6 and J is TRBJ2-7; 7 bases match TRBD1. In germline, CDR1 is SGHDT, CDR2 YYEEEE. The CDR3 totals 16 residues. The trim removed 3 bases at V and 2 bases at J, leaving 11 bases unmatched. CDR3 residues: CASSSWARTGTYEQYF. The CDR3 bases are TGTGCCAGCAGCTCCTGGGCCCGGACAGGTACCTACGAGCAGTACTTC.

This chain uses TRBV4-3 with TRBJ2-1, with 7 bases aligning to TRBD1. Trimming at V came to 4 bases and at J to 2 bases, leaving 5 bases not matched to a gene. The CDR3 length is 15 residues. Germline V gene data show CDR1 as LGHNA and CDR2 as YSLEER. The CDR3 spells CASSPRDRAYNEQFF. The CDR3 DNA sequence: TGCGCCAGCAGCCCGAGGGACAGAGCCTACAATGAGCAGTTCTTC.

The genes are TRBV28 and TRBJ1-1, with D unresolved. The V end was cut by 5 bases, the J end by 1 base, with 11 bases between. CDR1 MDHEN and CDR2 SYDVKM come from the germline V gene. This CDR3 comprises 14 residues. CDR3 coding DNA: TGTGCCAGCAGTCCGTGGACGAAGAACACTGAAGCTTTCTTT. Translation: CASSPWTKNTEAFF.

This rearrangement joins TRBV9 to TRBJ2-3; 8 positions match TRBD1. Germline V gives CDR1 SGDLS, CDR2 YYNGEE. J gave up 3 bases and V 4 bases, and 4 bases lay outside the gene matches. The CDR3 length is 14 residues. The CDR3 is CASSYTGGTDTQYF. The CDR3 DNA sequence: TGTGCCAGCAGCTACACAGGGGGAACAGATACGCAGTATTTT.

J is TRBJ2-3 and V is TRBV6-5; D remains ambiguous. The germline V and J ends were trimmed by 5 bases and 3 bases, with 9 bases remaining between them. The germline V gene has CDR1 MNHEY and CDR2 SVGAGI. CDR3 length: 13 amino acids. CDR3 nucleotide sequence: TGTGCCAGCAGTCATTTTCCGACAGATACGCAGTATTTT. Its translation: CASSHFPTDTQYF.

The chain employs TRBV5-6 and TRBJ2-7; the D is unclear. The CDR3 is made up of 13 amino acids. Trimming removed 2 bases at V and 1 base at J, with 7 bases between. Germline assignment: CDR1 SGHDT and CDR2 YYEEEE. DNA for the CDR3: TGTGCCAGCAGCTTCTTAGTTTCCTACGAGCAGTACTTC. The encoded protein is CASSFLVSYEQYF.

The genes are TRBV4-1 and TRBJ2-5; D uncertain. The CDR3 contains 12 residues. Per the germline V gene, CDR1 is MGHRA and CDR2 is YSYEKL. Trimming took off 5 bases at V and 5 bases at J, with 9 bases between the two ends. The CDR3 bases are TGCGCCAGCAGCTATGACCCGGAGACCCAGTACTTC. It specifies CASSYDPETQYF.

The chain joins TRBV9 to TRBJ2-7; 7 bases map to TRBD2. The CDR3 consists of 15 residues. The germline CDR1 and CDR2 sequences are SGDLS and YYNGEE. V was clipped by 0 bases and J by 0 bases; unmatched bases: 3. CDR3 sequence reads: CASSVDGGSSYEQYF. CDR3 sequence (DNA): TGTGCCAGCAGCGTAGATGGCGGGAGCTCCTACGAGCAGTACTTC.

The chain employs TRBV9 and TRBJ1-1; D remains unclear. The V and J ends lost 4 bases and 1 base respectively, with 5 bases between them. The germline V gene has CDR1 SGDLS and CDR2 YYNGEE. The CDR3 has 12 residues. Written as DNA, the CDR3 is TGTGCCAGCAGCTCAGCGAACACTGAAGCTTTCTTT. This gives the protein CASSSANTEAFF.

This sequence joins TRBV27 and TRBJ2-3, with 10 positions matching TRBD1. The germline CDR1 and CDR2 sequences are MNHEY and SMNVEV (reference sequence). V dropped 5 bases and J dropped 5; count of bases not matched to a gene: 7. The CDR3 runs to 15 residues. CDR3 amino acids: CASSIGTGALDTQYF. DNA for the CDR3: TGTGCCAGCAGTATAGGGACAGGGGCATTAGATACGCAGTATTTT.

J is TRBJ1-5 and V is TRBV5-5, with 8 positions matching TRBD1. Per the germline V gene, CDR1 is SGHKS and CDR2 is YYEKEE (reference sequence). V lost 4 bases and J lost 6; bases outside the gene matches: 18. The CDR3 consists of 18 residues. CDR3 protein: CASSLWTGTLKGSQPQHF. The CDR3 DNA is TGTGCCAGCAGCCTCTGGACAGGGACATTGAAGGGTAGTCAGCCCCAGCATTTT.